This T cell receptor (beta chain) originates from a study of shared clonotypes between healthy human individuals (dated by TCRdb to about 2020). Looking at the study overall: The cohort included three men and two women between 18 and 49 years of age. For each donor, CD4 naive and CD4 memory were each run on three plates, CD8 naive on two plates, and CD8 memory on one plate. To estimate repertoire size and how much clonotype sharing occurs between individuals, the study deeply sequenced the blood TCR repertoires of a handful of healthy adults. To increase sequencing depth and limit assay-specific biases, different laboratories used diverse techniques to prepare libraries and sequence TCR repertoires. Each donor's leukapheresis produced roughly between about 0.85 and 10 billion PBMCs.

As concerns this clone: Its antigen remains undetermined. No base qualities exist here, and no much larger clone lies one base off it.

Donors were healthy HIV-negative adults with no recently reported acute infections or vaccinations. Every donor was a Caucasian adult residing in Nashville, Tennessee, USA. Magnetic negative selection was used to enrich CD4+ T cells, after which naive cells were positively selected on CD45RA and the negative fraction became the memory subset. After blood collection by leukapheresis, PBMCs were isolated using Ficoll-Histopaque density gradient centrifugation and then cryopreserved in the vapor phase of liquid nitrogen. Analytical flow cytometry was used to check the purity and quantity of each magnetically sorted T cell population. Each sorted fraction had its genomic DNA isolated and then quantified by UV absorbance on a Nanodrop 2000c. The investigation overall reported the following: When a few donors were compared, the shared fraction of clonotypes was around 4.6% for naive CD4, about 4% for naive CD8, 2% to 2.5% for memory CD4, and less than 0.5% for memory CD8. Incomplete sequencing was indicated by rarefaction of sorted-subset datasets, despite the large sequencing depth. Estimated clonotype richness was generally larger for naive than for memory subsets. Because the study included only a small number of donors, the genetic and exposure-history diversity represented was limited. Pairwise subsampling led to the expectation that sequencing depth would affect the degree of clonotype sharing among donors. Only blood was sampled, and tissue TCR repertoires likely differ from those in blood. Higher generation probabilities were observed for clonotypes shared by all four sorted-subset donors than for non-shared clonotypes.

TCR CDR3 regions were amplified from genomic DNA by multiplex PCR using the deep immunoSEQ assay. For each cell subset, the extracted genomic DNA was distributed evenly across all wells of several immunoSEQ 96-well plates, and each plate served as one replicate. For sorted subsets, about 220 ng of genomic DNA, equivalent to some 30,000 T cell genomes, went into each replicate PCR. The purified libraries were quantified using a Qubit 3.0 fluorometer, sized with a Bioanalyzer 2100, and then quantified again using the KAPA Library Quantification kit. Every immunoSEQ 96-well plate was sequenced on a dedicated single-read 150-cycle Illumina NextSeq 550 flow cell. As for how the authors treated the data: Because only junctional sequences without quality scores were contained in the immunoSEQ output, filtering matching that applied to full-length reads could not be performed. To assign V/J genes and CDR3, sequences were annotated using PyIR, a Python wrapper for IgBLAST v1.9, with IMGT germline references. Reads with weak V/J assignments (E-value above 1e-6), missing CDR3, stop codons, out-of-frame junctions, or ambiguous translated residues were removed. V3J clonotypes were defined as sequences sharing an identical inferred V gene, J gene, and CDR3 amino acid sequence. To compute the percentage overlap between repertoires, the number of shared unique clonotypes was divided by the size of the smaller repertoire. RTK rarefaction, the Chao1 estimator, and Recon v2.1 estimates of unobserved clonotypes were used to assess repertoire richness. Generation probabilities were computed with OLGA for all TCRbeta clonotypes obtained by the gDNA method from several donors. The immuneACCESS repertoire file appears here via TCRdb, limited to in-frame rearrangements. These files lack a portion of the clones; in checked studies, under half of the deficit traces to unresolved V genes, and the cause of the others is not known. V and J calls and clone size are given by that table; D and trimming were obtained from the DNA. Within this sample are 2,500,000 or so clones, with more than 90% of them counted one time only. The ten largest clones take up 0.11% to 0.15% of the sample.

Sequenced: naive CD4+ T cells sorted from blood. This specimen's cell subset or site label, interpreted: CD45RA+ positively selected. This receptor was taken from a man between 18 and 29 years old in good health.

The nucleotide sequence reads TGTGCCAGTAGTACCCTAGCGGGAGCTGGGGAGACCCAGTACTTC. Its amino acids are CASSTLAGAGETQYF. The rearrangement combines TRBV19 with TRBJ2-5, with 10 middle bases fitting TRBD2. The CDR3, from cysteine to phenylalanine, totals 15 residues. Only the CDR3 DNA stays, 45 bases, in frame from base 1. Here V drops 4 bases and J drops 5 bases, and the junction holds 7 bases not matched to any gene. The CDR1 and CDR2 encoded by the germline V gene (reference sequence) are LNHDA and SQIVND.